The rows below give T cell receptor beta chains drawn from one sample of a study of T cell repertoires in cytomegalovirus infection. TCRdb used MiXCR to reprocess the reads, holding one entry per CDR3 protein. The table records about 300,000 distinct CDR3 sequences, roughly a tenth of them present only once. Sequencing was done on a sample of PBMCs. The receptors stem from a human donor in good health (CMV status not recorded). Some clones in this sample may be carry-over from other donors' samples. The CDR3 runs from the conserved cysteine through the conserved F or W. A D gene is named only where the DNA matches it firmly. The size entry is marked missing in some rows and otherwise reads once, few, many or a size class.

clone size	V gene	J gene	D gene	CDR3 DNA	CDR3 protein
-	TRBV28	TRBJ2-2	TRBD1	TGTGCCAGCAATTTGGGACAGGTTAACACCGGGGAGCTGTTTTTT	CASNLGQVNTGELFF
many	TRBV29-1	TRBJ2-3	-	TGCAGCGTCCGTGGGCGATCCACAGATACGCAGTATTTT	CSVRGRSTDTQYF
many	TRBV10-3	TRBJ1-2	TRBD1	TGTGCCACCGGTGGCAGGGGGCCTGGCTACACCTTC	CATGGRGPGYTF
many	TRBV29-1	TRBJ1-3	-	TGCAGCGTTGGCAGTCCTGGAAACACCATATATTTT	CSVGSPGNTIYF
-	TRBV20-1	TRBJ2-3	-	TGCAGTGCTAGAGATCTGTTGGGCATTAGCACAGATACGCAGTATTTT	CSARDLLGISTDTQYF
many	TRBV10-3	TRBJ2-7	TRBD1	TGTGCCATCAGTGAGTCCGGACAGGGGAAAGCGTACGAGCAGTACTTC	CAISESGQGKAYEQYF
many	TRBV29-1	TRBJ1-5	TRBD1	TGCAGCGCCAGGGGGGGGCGCGATCAGCCCCAGCATTTT	CSARGGRDQPQHF
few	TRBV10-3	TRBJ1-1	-	TGTGCCACGGGGGAGGCTGAAGCTTTCTTT	CATGEAEAFF
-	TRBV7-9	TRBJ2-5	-	TGTGCCAGCAGCCCCGCACGGGAGCAAGAGACCCAGTACTTC	CASSPAREQETQYF
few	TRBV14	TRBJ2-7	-	TGTGCCAGCAGCCGCGGCCCTCTCGAGCAGTACTTC	CASSRGPLEQYF
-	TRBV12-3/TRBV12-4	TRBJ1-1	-	TGTGCCAGCACGGGGGGGGGAAACACTGAAGCTTTCTTT	CASTGGGNTEAFF
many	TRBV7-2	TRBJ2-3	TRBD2	TGTGCCAGCAGCTTAATCAGCGGGGCAGATACGCAGTATTTT	CASSLISGADTQYF
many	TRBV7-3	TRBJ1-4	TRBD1	TGTGCCAGCAGCCCGGGACAGGGGTTTGAAAAACTGTTTTTT	CASSPGQGFEKLFF
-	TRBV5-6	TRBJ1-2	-	TGTGCCAGCAGCTTCTCATCGTTGGACGGCTACACCTTC	CASSFSSLDGYTF
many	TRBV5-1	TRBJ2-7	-	TGCGCCAGCAGCTTGATTAGCGGAGAGTACGAGCAGTACTTC	CASSLISGEYEQYF
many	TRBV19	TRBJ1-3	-	TGTGCCAGTAGTATTGGTCCAACCCTTCTCTCTGGAAACACCATATATTTT	CASSIGPTLLSGNTIYF
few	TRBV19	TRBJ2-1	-	TGTGCCAGTAGTATTTCCGGGAGCTCCTACAATGAGCAGTTCTTC	CASSISGSSYNEQFF
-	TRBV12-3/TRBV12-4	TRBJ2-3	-	TGTGCCAGCAGTTTGGCAGGGAGAGGTCAGCCCCAGTATTTT	CASSLAGRGQPQYF
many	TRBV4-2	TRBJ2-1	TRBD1	TGTGCCAGCAGCCAGGGGGCCGGGACAGGCAATGAGCAGTTCTTC	CASSQGAGTGNEQFF
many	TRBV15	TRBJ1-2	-	TGTGCCACCAGCAGACGCGTCATGGGTCACGCGGAGTATGGCTACACCTTC	CATSRRVMGHAEYGYTF
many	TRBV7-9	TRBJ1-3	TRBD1	TGTGCCAGCAGCCCACTCGGGACAGCCGGTAACACCATATATTTT	CASSPLGTAGNTIYF
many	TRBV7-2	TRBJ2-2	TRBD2	TGTGCCAGCAGCTCCAGGACTAGCGGGGGGGGGGAGCTGTTTTTT	CASSSRTSGGGELFF
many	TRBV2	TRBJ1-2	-	TGTGCCAGCAGTACCGACAGTAACTATGGCTACACCTTC	CASSTDSNYGYTF